A single sample gave rise to the 7 T cell receptor beta chains below, sequenced in a study of shared clonotypes between healthy human individuals. The assay was immunoSEQ multiplex PCR, and TCRdb's table has in-frame clones only and misses some. The sample includes some 490,000 clones, 81% seen only once; the top ten take about 12%. Material for sequencing was PBMCs. The receptors were sampled from a woman aged 40 to 49 in good health. Some clones in this sample may be carry-over from other donors' samples.

V gene TRBV11-2 combines with J gene TRBJ2-1, with 9 bases lining up with TRBD2. The junction had 4 bases not matched to a gene; V was cut back by 8 bases and J by 5 bases. Per the germline V gene, CDR1 is SGHAT and CDR2 is FQNNGV. CDR3 length: 13 residues. The DNA of the CDR3 is TGTGCCAGCTTAGCGGGAGTCCACAATGAGCAGTTCTTC. This translates into CASLAGVHNEQFF. The whole variable domain, filled in from reference TRBV11-2 and TRBJ2-1, reads EAGVAQSPRYKIIEKRQSVAFWCNPISGHATLYWYQQILGQGPKLLIQFQNNGVVDDSQLPKDRFSAERLKGVDSTLKIQPAKLEDSAVYLCASLAGVHNEQFFGPGTRLTVL.

The chain links TRBV28 to TRBJ1-1; TRBD1 matches 8 bases. The V and J ends lost 5 bases and 3 bases, in that order; junction bases with no gene match: 14. This CDR3 spans 17 amino acids. CDR1 is MDHEN, CDR2 SYDVKM, per germline. This CDR3 reads CASSPGSGGAVDTEAFF. In DNA form, the CDR3 reads TGTGCCAGCAGTCCGGGTTCAGGGGGCGCCGTGGACACTGAAGCTTTCTTT.

CDR3: CASSPWDPGGYNEQFF. The CDR3, as DNA: TGTGCCAGCAGTCCGTGGGACCCCGGTGGGTACAATGAGCAGTTCTTC. The chain links TRBV28 to TRBJ2-1, with D perhaps matching TRBD1 or TRBD2 (5 bases each). With 5 bases removed from V and 4 bases from J, the gap between germline ends came to 18 bases. Germline values: CDR1 MDHEN, CDR2 SYDVKM. This CDR3 has 16 residues. The full variable domain, its missing parts supplied by reference TRBV28 and TRBJ2-1, is DVKVTQSSRYLVKRTGEKVFLECVQDMDHENMFWYRQDPGLGLRLIYFSYDVKMKEKGDIPEGYSVSREKKERFSLILESASTNQTSMYLCASSPWDPGGYNEQFFGPGTRLTVL.

The chain recombines TRBV6-1 with TRBJ1-2, with D hard to call. V lost 5 bases and J lost 11, with 12 bases in between. CDR3 length equals 11 residues. From germline, CDR1 is MNHNS and CDR2 SASEGT. The CDR3 here is CASSPRLSYTF. Here the CDR3 DNA reads TGTGCCAGCAGTCCCCGCTTGTCTTACACCTTC.

The rearrangement links TRBV7-8 to TRBJ2-4, with 8 bases identical to TRBD1. V trimming: 4 bases; J trimming: 6 bases; junction bases outside the gene matches: 2. The CDR3 runs to 13 residues. The V gene's germline CDR1 is SGHVS and CDR2 FQNEAQ. As DNA, the CDR3 is TGTGCCAGCAGCTCCGGACAGGGAAACATTCAGTACTTC. Translation: CASSSGQGNIQYF.

V is TRBV28 and J is TRBJ2-7; 7 bases agree with TRBD1. From germline, CDR1 is MDHEN and CDR2 SYDVKM. Germline trimming cut 1 base from V and 4 bases from J; bases unmatched to any gene: 4. The CDR3 is made up of 14 amino acids. Written as DNA, the CDR3 is TGTGCCAGCAGTTTATTACAGGGGCCGTACGAGCAGTACTTC. Its translation: CASSLLQGPYEQYF.

The chain carries TRBV19 and TRBJ2-1, with 8 bases lining up with TRBD1. CDR3 length: 16 amino acids. V lost 6 bases to trimming and J lost 1 base; unmatched junction nucleotides: 8. Germline assignment: CDR1 LNHDA and CDR2 SQIVND (reference sequence). CDR3: CASSWGTGGSYNEQFF. The CDR3 nucleotides read TGTGCCAGTAGCTGGGGTACAGGGGGATCCTACAATGAGCAGTTCTTC.